The 18 T cell receptor beta chains below come from one sample, sequenced in a study of tumor and adjacent non-tumor tissue in lung cancer. A modified ARM-PCR protocol with three rounds of nested PCR amplified TCRbeta. TCRdb analysed the multiplex PCR reads with MiXCR anew, one entry per CDR3 protein. This table has about 140,000 distinct CDR3 sequences, around 61% appearing once. No cell sorting was done before RNA was extracted from the tissue. Material for sequencing was lung tumor tissue. Source of these receptors: a man between 60 and 75 years old with small cell lung cancer.

Comments on this clonotype: Its ends do not fully match the called genes, so a read error is possible. The chain employs TRBV12-3 or TRBV12-4 and TRBJ1-5; D is undetermined. The CDR3 runs 12 residues. In DNA, the CDR3 is TGTGCCAGCAGTTTGGAGAATCAGCCCCACTATTTT. This translates into CASSLENQPHYF.

This clonotype was observed a handful of times. This chain joins TRBV12-5 and TRBJ2-2; 9 bases map to TRBD2. CDR3 length equals 18 residues. Losses at the gene ends were 6 bases for V and 4 bases for J; bases not matched to a gene: 15. CDR1 LGHNT and CDR2 FRNRAP come from the germline V gene. This CDR3 is CASGGLARQERGTGELFF. The CDR3, as DNA: TGTGCTAGTGGAGGACTAGCGCGTCAAGAGAGGGGCACCGGGGAGCTGTTTTTT.

Remarks on this clonotype: A much more abundant neighbour one base away suggests this may be a read error. This sequence joins TRBV29-1 and TRBJ1-1; TRBD1 matches at 7 bases. The CDR3 sequence is 12 residues long. With V trimmed by 7 bases and J by 0 bases, 2 bases remained unmatched. Germline loops: CDR1 SQVTM, CDR2 ANQGSEA. CDR3 bases: TGCAGCGGGGGACAGATGAACACTGAAGCTTTCTTT. Translation gives CSGGQMNTEAFF.

This chain links TRBV11-2 with TRBJ2-5; maybe TRBD2 (5 bases). The CDR3 has 12 amino acids. Per the germline V gene, CDR1 is SGHAT and CDR2 is FQNNGV. The germline V and J ends were trimmed by 9 bases and 14 bases, with 22 bases remaining between them. The DNA for the CDR3 is TGTGCCAGTGGCGTAACCGGGATCCAAGTATACTTC. Translated: CASGVTGIQVYF.

Comments on this clonotype: With a much larger clone just one base away, this may be a read error. J is TRBJ2-2 and V is TRBV5-6, with D perhaps matching TRBD1 (5 bases). This CDR3 has 16 amino acids. Germline V lookup: CDR1 SGHDT, CDR2 YYEEEE. V shed 4 bases and J shed 5 bases, with 18 bases lying between them. The CDR3, as DNA: TGTGCCAGCAGCCATCCCCCCCAGGGCTCGACCGGGGAGCTGTTTTTT. Translation: CASSHPPQGSTGELFF.

The chain uses TRBV19 and TRBJ1-1; 8 positions match TRBD1. V dropped 1 base and J dropped 1; count of bases not matched to a gene: 5. The CDR3 is 16 amino acids. Germline V gene sequence: CDR1 LNHDA, CDR2 SQIVND (reference sequence). As DNA, the CDR3 is TGTGCCAGTAGTATAGGCCGACAGGGGTGGAACACTGAAGCTTTCTTT. Protein product: CASSIGRQGWNTEAFF.

Comment on this clonotype: The junction differs from germline at one of its ends, possibly a read error. V gene TRBV4-1 combines with J gene TRBJ2-1, with 12 bases matching TRBD2. CDR1 and CDR2 from the germline V gene are MGHRA and YSYEKL. The CDR3 runs 15 residues. CDR3 sequence: CVSRSGLAGNNEQFF. CDR3 nucleotide sequence: TGCGTCAGCAGGTCTGGACTAGCGGGAAACAATGAGCAGTTCTTC.

The rearrangement uses TRBV7-8 and TRBJ2-3; D is unclear. Germline V gene lookup returns CDR1 SGHVS and CDR2 FQNEAQ. The CDR3 runs to 16 residues. Trimming shortened V by 1 base and J by 0 bases, and 11 bases separated the two germline ends. CDR3 nucleotides: TGTGCCAGCAGCTTAGGGCCGCGGCAAAGCACAGATACGCAGTATTTT. Amino acid sequence: CASSLGPRQSTDTQYF.

Concerning this clonotype: One junction end does not reproduce the germline sequence, and a read error may be involved. The chain is built from TRBV13 and TRBJ2-3; 8 nucleotides match TRBD1. Germline CDR1 and CDR2: PRHDT and FYEKMQ (reference sequence). The CDR3 consists of 13 residues. CDR3 coding DNA: TGTGCCTGCAGCCACGACAGGGGAGATACGCAGTATTTT. Translating it yields CACSHDRGDTQYF. The complete variable domain, with remaining parts taken from reference TRBV13 and TRBJ2-3, reads AAGVIQSPRHLIKEKRETATLKCYPIPRHDTVYWYQQGPGQDPQFLISFYEKMQSDKGSIPDRFSAQQFSDYHSELNMSSLELGDSALYFCACSHDRGDTQYFGPGTRLTVL.

This clonotype was seen more than once but under ten times. One end of the junction does not line up with germline, which may come from a read error. This chain uses TRBV28 with TRBJ2-7, with D perhaps matching TRBD1 (6 bases). Germline V gene sequence: CDR1 MDHEN, CDR2 SYDVKM. This CDR3 is 11 amino acids long. The CDR3 sequence is CASRDTYEQYF. CDR3 sequence (DNA): TGTGCTAGCAGGGACACCTACGAGCAGTACTTC.

With respect to this clonotype: At one boundary the junction diverges from the germline segment, which might be a read error. The chain has TRBV20-1 and TRBJ1-5; the D is unclear. The germline V gene has CDR1 DFQATT and CDR2 SNEGSKA (reference sequence). The CDR3 is made up of 12 amino acids. CDR3 sequence (DNA): TGCAGTACTAGCTTCTTACATCAACCCCAGCATTTT. This gives the protein CSTSFLHQPQHF.

Points on this clonotype: A read error may account for a junction end that differs from germline. This chain links TRBV11-1 with TRBJ2-4; tentative D call: TRBD2 (6 bases). This CDR3 is 19 amino acids long. The germline CDR1 and CDR2 sequences are SGHAT and FQDESV (reference sequence). Written as DNA, the CDR3 is TGTGCCAGCAACTTACGGAGCGGGTGTAAGACTCTGGCCAAAAACATTCAGTACTTC. This gives the protein CASNLRSGCKTLAKNIQYF. Drawing the rest from reference TRBV11-1 and TRBJ2-4, the complete variable domain is EAEVAQSPRYKITEKSQAVAFWCDPISGHATLYWYRQILGQGPELLVQFQDESVVDDSQLPKDRFSAERLKGVDSTLKIQPAELGDSAMYLCASNLRSGCKTLAKNIQYFGAGTRLSVL.

Turning to this clonotype: Being one base from a much bigger clone, this may be a read error. The rearrangement uses TRBV4-1 and TRBJ2-7, with a weak D call TRBD2 (7 bases). CDR3 length: 16 residues. Germline CDR1 reads MGHRA; CDR2 reads YSYEKL. The CDR3 coding sequence is TGCGCCAGCAGCCAAGATTGGGGGGGCGGGGTCTACGAGCAGCACTTC. Translating it yields CASSQDWGGGVYEQHF.

Points on this clonotype: The junction and the germline gene differ at one end; a read error may be behind it. The genes are TRBV11-3 and TRBJ2-7, with a possible D match to TRBD2 (5 bases). The CDR3 runs 17 residues. Germline values: CDR1 SGHNT, CDR2 YENEEA. CDR3 protein: CANSPPGLRASSYEQYF. The DNA of the CDR3 is TGTGCCAACAGCCCTCCGGGTTTGAGGGCCAGCTCCTACGAGCAGTACTTC.

The chain combines TRBV20-1 with TRBJ1-4; 8 bases are a match to TRBD1. From germline, CDR1 is DFQATT and CDR2 SNEGSKA (reference sequence). The CDR3 consists of 17 residues. Trimming at V came to 0 bases and at J to 7 bases, leaving 13 bases not matched to a gene. CDR3 sequence: CSARDRDRGGYSEKLFF. CDR3 sequence (DNA): TGCAGTGCTAGAGATCGAGACAGGGGAGGCTATAGTGAAAAACTGTTTTTT.

This clonotype was observed a few times. This may stem from a read error, because a much larger clone lies one nucleotide away. The genes are TRBV24-1 and TRBJ2-5; possible D gene TRBD1, 5 bases. Trimming pared 3 bases from V and 2 bases from J, leaving 12 bases between. This CDR3 comprises 15 residues. In germline, CDR1 is KGHDR, CDR2 SFDVKD. The CDR3 reads CATSDVGAIQETQYF. The CDR3 nucleotides read TGTGCCACCAGTGATGTAGGGGCGATACAAGAGACCCAGTACTTC.

This clonotype was seen ten or more times. The chain recombines TRBV20-1 with TRBJ2-7, with TRBD1 matching 12 bases. The V gene's germline CDR1 is DFQATT and CDR2 SNEGSKA (reference sequence). Germline trimming cut 2 bases from V and 5 bases from J; bases unmatched to any gene: 4. This CDR3 is built from 14 residues. CDR3 amino acids: CSARLRDRGHEQYF. The CDR3 DNA reads as TGCAGTGCTAGACTCCGGGACAGGGGGCACGAGCAGTACTTC.

Regarding this clonotype: A much more abundant neighbour one base away suggests this may be a read error. A read error is likely, as this CDR3 ends without the conserved phenylalanine or tryptophan. This rearrangement joins TRBV6-8 to TRBJ1-1; the D is unclear. Germline lookup yields CDR1 MNHGY and CDR2 SAAAGT. V gave up 9 bases and J gave up 10 bases, with 12 bases separating them. This CDR3 has 10 residues. The chain's CDR3 is CASHDGRAFL. In DNA, the CDR3 is TGTGCCAGTCACGACGGGAGAGCTTTCCTT.